What follows describes a single T cell receptor beta chain. The antigen is unknown. Per the germline V gene, CDR1 is SQVTM and CDR2 is ANQGSEA. The ends were cut back, 7 bases at V and 0 bases at J, with 13 bases in the middle. The CDR3 has 14 residues. As the sequencing template, cDNA was produced by extracting RNA and reverse transcribing it. Clones were read by immunoSEQ multiplex PCR, and TCRdb kept only the in-frame ones, dropping some. The profile covers about 74,000 clones, with 29% appearing a single time and about 15% taken by the ten largest. The data are from a study of CD8+ T cells in alopecia areata. Study-level information: Severity was scored as percentage of affected scalp area in treated patients. Study outcomes and limitations: Greater clonality was observed in lesional scalp samples, especially alopecia totalis/universalis, versus normal scalp. Compared with mice, patients displayed less clear TCR sharing, possibly for HLA-related reasons. Besides other cells, scalp samples also yield sequences of resident alphabeta T cells from normal skin.

Treatment reported: oral pan-JAK inhibitor, 5-10 mg twice daily. Source: CD8+ T cells sorted from blood, taken at week 4, from a patient treated with tofacitinib. This rearrangement joins TRBV29-1 to TRBJ2-1, with TRBD2 as a possible D gene (5 bases). The receptor was isolated from a human donor with alopecia areata. This chain's CDR3 is CSGGGPSSYNEQFF. CDR3 coding DNA: TGCAGCGGCGGAGGCCCGAGCTCCTACAATGAGCAGTTCTTC.